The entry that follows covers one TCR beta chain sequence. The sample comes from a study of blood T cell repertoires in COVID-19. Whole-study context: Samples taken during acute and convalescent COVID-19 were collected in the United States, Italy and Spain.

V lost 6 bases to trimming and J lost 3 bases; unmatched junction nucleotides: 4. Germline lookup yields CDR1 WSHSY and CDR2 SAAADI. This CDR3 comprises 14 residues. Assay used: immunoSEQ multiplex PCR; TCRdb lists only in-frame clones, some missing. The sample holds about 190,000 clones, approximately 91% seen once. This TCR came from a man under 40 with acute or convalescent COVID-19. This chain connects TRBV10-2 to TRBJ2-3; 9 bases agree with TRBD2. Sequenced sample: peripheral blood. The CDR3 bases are TGCGCCAGCAGCCTAGCGGGGATAACAGATACGCAGTATTTT. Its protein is CASSLAGITDTQYF.